Below are 4 T cell receptor beta chains sequenced from a single sample in a study of blood T cells in healthy people across ages. Combining a sample-barcoded 5' primer with a J-beta primer mix, a second PCR ran for 7 to 11 cycles. Via MiXCR, TCRdb re-called the 5' RACE reads, giving one row per CDR3 protein. The top ten hold 7% to 9.5% of the sample, which has fewer than 1.5 million distinct CDR3 sequences, roughly 40% seen once. The sequencing input was blood. The receptors derive from a woman younger than 35 in good health.

This clonotype was seen once. This sequence joins TRBV2 and TRBJ2-7, with TRBD1 matching 7 bases. J gave up 4 bases and V 6 bases, and 9 bases lay outside the gene matches. This CDR3 has 14 residues. The germline gives CDR1 SNHLY, CDR2 FYNNEI. The chain's CDR3 is CASSIKGAGYEQYF. The DNA for the CDR3 is TGTGCCAGCAGCATCAAGGGGGCCGGGTACGAGCAGTACTTC.

This chain links TRBV10-3 with TRBJ1-1, with unresolved D. V was shortened by 0 bases and J by 0 bases, with 8 bases between the two germline ends. Germline assignment: CDR1 ENHRY and CDR2 SYGVKD. The CDR3 is 15 amino acids. This chain's CDR3 is CAISESGRLNTEAFF. The DNA of the CDR3 is TGTGCCATCAGTGAGTCAGGGCGGTTGAACACTGAAGCTTTCTTT.

This clonotype was recorded a few times. V is TRBV3-1 and J is TRBJ2-3; TRBD2 agrees at 11 bases. The junction had 0 bases not matched to a gene; V was cut back by 1 base and J by 0 bases. Germline V gene data show CDR1 as LGHDT and CDR2 as YNNKEL (reference sequence). The CDR3 sequence is 16 residues long. CDR3 protein: CASSQASGRSTDTQYF. The CDR3 DNA is TGTGCCAGCAGCCAAGCTAGCGGGAGGAGCACAGATACGCAGTATTTT.

In its sample, this clonotype was seen a few times. The J gene is TRBJ2-1, the V gene TRBV12-3 or TRBV12-4; unclear D gene. The V end was cut by 6 bases, the J end by 1 base, with 7 bases between. This CDR3 has 13 amino acids. The CDR3 DNA follows: TGTGCCAGCAGGTCAAGGTCCTACAATGAGCAGTTCTTC. Protein sequence: CASRSRSYNEQFF.